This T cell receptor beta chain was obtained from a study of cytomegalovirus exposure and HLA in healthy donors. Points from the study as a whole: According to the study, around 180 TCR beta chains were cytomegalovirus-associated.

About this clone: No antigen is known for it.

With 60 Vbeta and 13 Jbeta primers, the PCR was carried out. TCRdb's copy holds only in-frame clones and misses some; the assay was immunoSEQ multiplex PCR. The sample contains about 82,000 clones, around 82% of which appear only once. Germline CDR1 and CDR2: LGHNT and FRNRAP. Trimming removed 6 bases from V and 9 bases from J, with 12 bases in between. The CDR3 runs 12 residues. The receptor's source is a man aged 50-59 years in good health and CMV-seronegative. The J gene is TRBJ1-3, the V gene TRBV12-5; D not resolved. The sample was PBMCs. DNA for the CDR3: TGTGCTAGTGGCTATGCTGAGGGCACCATATATTTT. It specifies CASGYAEGTIYF.